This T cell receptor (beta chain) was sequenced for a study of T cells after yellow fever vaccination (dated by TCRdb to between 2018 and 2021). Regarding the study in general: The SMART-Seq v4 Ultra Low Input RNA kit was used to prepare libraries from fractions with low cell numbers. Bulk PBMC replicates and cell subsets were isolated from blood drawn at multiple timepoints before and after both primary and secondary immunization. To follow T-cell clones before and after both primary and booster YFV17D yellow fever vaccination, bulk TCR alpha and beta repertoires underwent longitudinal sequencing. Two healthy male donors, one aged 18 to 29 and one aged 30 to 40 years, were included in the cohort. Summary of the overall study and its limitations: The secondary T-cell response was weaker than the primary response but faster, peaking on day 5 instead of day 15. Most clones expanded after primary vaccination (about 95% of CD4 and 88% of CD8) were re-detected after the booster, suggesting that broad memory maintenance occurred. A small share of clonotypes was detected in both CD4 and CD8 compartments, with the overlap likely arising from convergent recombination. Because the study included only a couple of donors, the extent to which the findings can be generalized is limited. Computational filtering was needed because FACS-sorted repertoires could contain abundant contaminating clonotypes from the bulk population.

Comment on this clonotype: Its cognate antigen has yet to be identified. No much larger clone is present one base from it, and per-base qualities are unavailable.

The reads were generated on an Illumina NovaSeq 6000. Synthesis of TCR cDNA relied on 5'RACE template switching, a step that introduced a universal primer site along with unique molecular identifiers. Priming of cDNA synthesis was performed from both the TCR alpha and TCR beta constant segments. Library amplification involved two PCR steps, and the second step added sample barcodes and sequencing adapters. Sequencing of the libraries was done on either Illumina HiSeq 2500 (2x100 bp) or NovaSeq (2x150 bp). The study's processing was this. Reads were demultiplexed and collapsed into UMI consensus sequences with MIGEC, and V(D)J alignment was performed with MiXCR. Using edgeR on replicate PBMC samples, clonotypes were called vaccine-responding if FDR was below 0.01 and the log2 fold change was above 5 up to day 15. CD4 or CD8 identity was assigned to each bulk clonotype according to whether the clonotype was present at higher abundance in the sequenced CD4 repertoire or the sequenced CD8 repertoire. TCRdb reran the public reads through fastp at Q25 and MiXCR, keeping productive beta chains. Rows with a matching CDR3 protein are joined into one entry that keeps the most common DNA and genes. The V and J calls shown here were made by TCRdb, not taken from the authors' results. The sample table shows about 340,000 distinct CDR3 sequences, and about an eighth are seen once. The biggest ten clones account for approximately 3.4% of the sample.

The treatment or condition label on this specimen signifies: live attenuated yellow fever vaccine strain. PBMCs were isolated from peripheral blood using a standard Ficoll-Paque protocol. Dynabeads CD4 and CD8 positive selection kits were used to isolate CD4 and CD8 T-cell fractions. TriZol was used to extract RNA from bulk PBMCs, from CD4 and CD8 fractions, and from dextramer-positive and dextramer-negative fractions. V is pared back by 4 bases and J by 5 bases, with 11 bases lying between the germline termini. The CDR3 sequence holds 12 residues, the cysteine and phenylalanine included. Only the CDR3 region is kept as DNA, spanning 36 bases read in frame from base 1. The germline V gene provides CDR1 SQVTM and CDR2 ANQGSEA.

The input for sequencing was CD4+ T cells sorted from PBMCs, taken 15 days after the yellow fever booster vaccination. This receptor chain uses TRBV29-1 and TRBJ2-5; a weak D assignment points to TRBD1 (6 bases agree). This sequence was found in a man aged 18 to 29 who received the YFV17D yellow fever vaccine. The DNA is TGCAGCGTTGCTCCAGGGGTCGAGACCCAGTACTTC. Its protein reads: CSVAPGVETQYF.